This T cell receptor (beta chain) derives from a study of T cells in Graves' hyperthyroidism and ophthalmopathy. Orbital computed tomography and thyroid ultrasound, together with serum TRAb and thyroxine and clinical symptoms, were used for diagnoses. PBMCs were sourced from more than 9 ml fresh peripheral blood. The source material, RNA transcripts, was used to amplify TCR beta CDR3 regions. HTBI primers were used for first-round RT-PCR of the TCR CDR3. TCRdb independently ran MiXCR on the multiplex PCR reads; one entry per CDR3 protein. The sample includes around 600,000 distinct CDR3 sequences, 15% to 19% of them seen just once. This clonotype was found a few times. The antigen is undetermined. Study-level findings and limits: Most thyroid-expanded clonotypes above 0.001 were also found in blood. Patients with ophthalmopathy were separated from those with stable hyperthyroidism by a 13 V-J model.

Germline CDR1 reads ENHRY; CDR2 reads SYGVKD. The CDR3 has 13 amino acids. Trimming removed 0 bases at V and 5 bases at J, with 6 bases between. Sequenced sample: blood. This rearrangement joins TRBV10-3 to TRBJ2-3; no reliable D call. This receptor was identified in a woman under 40 with Graves' hyperthyroidism. The CDR3 nucleotides are TGTGCCATCAGTGAGTCGTTAAAAGATACGCAGTATTTT. Its translation: CAISESLKDTQYF.